The T cell receptor beta chain under discussion was sequenced for a study of metastatic and nonmetastatic thyroid tumors. Overall study context: The study looked at repertoires side by side in blood and in tumor or nodule tissue from malignant and benign thyroid patients. Overall study findings and caveats: The reported finding was significantly higher TCR beta diversity in malignant thyroid tumors relative to benign nodules, in blood and tumor.

No patient received treatment before thyroid surgery. This clone showed up many times. Its antigen remains unidentified. The authors' processing: It was from CDR3 differences across clinicopathological groups that a distant-metastasis classifier for papillary thyroid cancer was built. From the PCR reads, TCRdb re-called clones with MiXCR. V and J calls and clone size were set by TCRdb, not the authors. The sample holds 100,000 or so clones, 15% seen once. With 4 bases clipped from V and 4 bases from J, the junction kept 7 bases outside the gene matches. Looked up from germline, CDR1 is DFQATT and CDR2 is SNEGSKA (reference sequence). The CDR3 is 13 residues long.

The J gene is TRBJ2-7, the V gene TRBV20-1, with 7 bases that match TRBD1. The origin of this receptor is a female donor with papillary thyroid cancer or a benign thyroid nodule (not recorded which). Some clones in this sample may be carry-over from other donors' samples. The source material was blood. DNA for the CDR3: TGCAGTGCTACAGTAGGCAGGGGGTACGAGCAGTACTTC. Protein: CSATVGRGYEQYF.